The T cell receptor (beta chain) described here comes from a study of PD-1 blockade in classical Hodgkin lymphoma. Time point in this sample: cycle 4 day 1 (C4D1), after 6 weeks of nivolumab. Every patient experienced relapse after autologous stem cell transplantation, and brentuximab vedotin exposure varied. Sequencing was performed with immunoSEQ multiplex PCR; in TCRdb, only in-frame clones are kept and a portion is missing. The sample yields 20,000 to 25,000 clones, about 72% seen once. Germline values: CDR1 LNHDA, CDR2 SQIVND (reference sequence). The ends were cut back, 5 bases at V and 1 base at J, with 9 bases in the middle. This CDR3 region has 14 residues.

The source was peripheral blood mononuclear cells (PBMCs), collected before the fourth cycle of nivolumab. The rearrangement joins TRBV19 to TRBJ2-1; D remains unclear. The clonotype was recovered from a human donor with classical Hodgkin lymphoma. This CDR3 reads CASSAIDSYNEQFF. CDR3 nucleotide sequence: TGTGCCAGTAGTGCCATAGATTCCTACAATGAGCAGTTCTTC.